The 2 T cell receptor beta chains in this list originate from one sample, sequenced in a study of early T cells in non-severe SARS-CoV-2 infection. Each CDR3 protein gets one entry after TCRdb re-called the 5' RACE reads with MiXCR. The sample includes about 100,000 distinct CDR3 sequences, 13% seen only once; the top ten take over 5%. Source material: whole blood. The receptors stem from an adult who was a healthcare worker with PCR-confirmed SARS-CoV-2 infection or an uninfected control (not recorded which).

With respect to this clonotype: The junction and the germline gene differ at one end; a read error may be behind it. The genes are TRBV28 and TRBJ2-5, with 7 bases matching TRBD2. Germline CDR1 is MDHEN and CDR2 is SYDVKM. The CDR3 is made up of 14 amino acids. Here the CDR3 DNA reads TGTACCAGCAGTTTAAGTGGGAGGGCCGAGACCCAGTACTTC. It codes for CTSSLSGRAETQYF.

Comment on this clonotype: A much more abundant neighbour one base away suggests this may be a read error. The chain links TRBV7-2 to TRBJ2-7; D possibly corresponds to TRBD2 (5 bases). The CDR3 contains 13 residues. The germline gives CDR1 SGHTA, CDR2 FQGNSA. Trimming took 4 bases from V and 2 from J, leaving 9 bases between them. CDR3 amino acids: CASSSTGTYEQYF. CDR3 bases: TGTGCCAGCAGCTCTACGGGGACCTACGAGCAGTACTTC.